This record concerns one TCR beta chain sequence. TCRdb fed the RT-PCR reads into MiXCR, producing one record per CDR3 protein. The table has about 700,000 distinct CDR3 sequences, 13% to 15% seen once. Germline trimming cut 5 bases from V and 7 bases from J; bases unmatched to any gene: 16. This CDR3 comprises 17 residues. This chain links TRBV12-3 or TRBV12-4 with TRBJ1-5, with 8 bases aligning to TRBD1. This TCR came from a female donor in good health, serving as a healthy control. The sequenced sample consisted of memory CD4+ T cells from blood. CDR3 protein: CASSPNPRTGPLQPQHF. The CDR3 nucleotides read TGTGCCAGCAGTCCCAACCCGAGGACAGGGCCACTGCAGCCCCAGCATTTT.